This T cell receptor beta chain was captured by sequencing in a study of beta chain features in type 1 diabetes. The study, taken as a whole, reports: Patients showed naive, central memory and Treg TCRB repertoires that appeared more similar than those of healthy donors.

Trimming removed 7 bases from V and 1 base from J, with 16 bases in between. From germline, CDR1 is SNHLY and CDR2 FYNNEI. The CDR3 totals 16 residues. Expressed TCRB transcripts were sequenced, since all the RNA that had been isolated was reverse transcribed. Mean read depth for naive, central memory and regulatory T cell samples was approximately 3.57 million reads. Assay used: immunoSEQ multiplex PCR; TCRdb lists only in-frame clones, some missing. Of under 800,000 clones listed, roughly 15% were seen once; the top ten hold approximately 0.087%. Purity (above 95%) was reached by all sorted populations. In regard to this clone: Its antigen is not known.

V and J are TRBV2 and TRBJ2-2, with D possibly being TRBD2 (6 bases). The source of this sequence is a man between 18 and 35 years old in good health. The sequenced sample was naive CD4+ T cells from blood. DNA of the CDR3: TGTGCCAGCACAATGGGAACGGGAGTGAACACCGGGGAGCTGTTTTTT. It specifies CASTMGTGVNTGELFF.